The present TCR beta chain was sequenced within a study of T cells in Graves' hyperthyroidism and ophthalmopathy. This CDR3 is built from 17 residues. Germline CDR1 reads MNHEY; CDR2 reads SVGEGT. Trimming cost V 3 bases and J 4 bases; bases outside gene matches: 13. With regard to this clonotype: Its antigen is undetermined.

Template material for amplifying TCR beta CDR3 regions consisted of RNA transcripts. A first-round RT-PCR of the TCR CDR3 used the HTBI primer set. Via MiXCR, TCRdb re-called the multiplex PCR reads, giving one row per CDR3 protein. The table lists 500,000 to 600,000 distinct CDR3 sequences, roughly 46% of them singletons. Findings and limits, study-wide: A model of 13 V-J pairs discriminated ophthalmopathy from stable hyperthyroidism.

Hyperthyroidism, newly diagnosed and lasting under 2 months, affected patients aged 18 to 65. Patients were excluded because of uncontrolled infection, other autoimmune disease, pregnancy or lactation. The J gene is TRBJ2-7, the V gene TRBV6-2 or TRBV6-3; 9 nucleotides agree with TRBD2. Sequenced: peripheral blood or thyroid tissue (not recorded which). The source of this sequence is a woman aged 18-29 years with Graves' hyperthyroidism. CDR3 amino acids: CASSYPPAGGFRYEQYF. For the CDR3, the DNA is TGTGCCAGCAGTTATCCCCCGGCGGGAGGGTTTCGATACGAGCAGTACTTC.